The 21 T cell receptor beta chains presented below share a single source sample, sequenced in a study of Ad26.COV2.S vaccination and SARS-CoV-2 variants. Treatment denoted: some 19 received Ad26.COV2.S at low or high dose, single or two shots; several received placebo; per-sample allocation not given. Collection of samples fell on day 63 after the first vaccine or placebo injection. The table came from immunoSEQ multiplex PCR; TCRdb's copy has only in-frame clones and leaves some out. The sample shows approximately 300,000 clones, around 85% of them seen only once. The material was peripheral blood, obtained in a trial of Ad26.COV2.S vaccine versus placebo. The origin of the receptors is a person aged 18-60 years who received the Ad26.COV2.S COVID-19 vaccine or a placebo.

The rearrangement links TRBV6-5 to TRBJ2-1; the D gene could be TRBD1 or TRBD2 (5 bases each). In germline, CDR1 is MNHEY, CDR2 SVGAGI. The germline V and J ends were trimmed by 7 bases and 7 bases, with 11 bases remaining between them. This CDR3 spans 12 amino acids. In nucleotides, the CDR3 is TGTGCCAGCACTCCGGGACGAAATGAGCAGTTCTTC. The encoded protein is CASTPGRNEQFF.

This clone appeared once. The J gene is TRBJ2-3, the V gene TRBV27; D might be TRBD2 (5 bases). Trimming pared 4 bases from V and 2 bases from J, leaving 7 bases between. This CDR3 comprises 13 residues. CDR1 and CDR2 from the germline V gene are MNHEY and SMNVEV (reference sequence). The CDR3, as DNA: TGTGCCAGCAGTTGGGGAGTCACAGATACGCAGTATTTT. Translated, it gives CASSWGVTDTQYF.

CDR3 sequence: CASSLTPTGYTF. The DNA of the CDR3 is TGTGCCAGCAGTTTAACTCCGACGGGCTACACCTTC. This sequence joins TRBV12-3 or TRBV12-4 and TRBJ1-2; D is uncertain. Trimming cost V 2 bases and J 8 bases, with 9 bases left between them. This CDR3 is 12 amino acids long.

CDR3 in amino acids: CASSLGGTGGQNTEAFF. As DNA, the CDR3 is TGCGCCAGCAGCTTGGGCGGGACAGGGGGCCAGAACACTGAAGCTTTCTTT. V usage is TRBV5-1 and J usage is TRBJ1-1; TRBD1 agrees at 12 bases. Germline V lookup: CDR1 SGHRS, CDR2 YFSETQ. V gave up 0 bases and J gave up 1 base; unmatched junction bases: 4. The CDR3 is 17 amino acids.

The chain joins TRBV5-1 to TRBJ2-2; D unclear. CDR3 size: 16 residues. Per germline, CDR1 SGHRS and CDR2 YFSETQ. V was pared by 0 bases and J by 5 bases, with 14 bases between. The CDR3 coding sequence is TGCGCCAGCAGCTTGGACGGTCTCCTTAGAACCGGGGAGCTGTTTTTT. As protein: CASSLDGLLRTGELFF.

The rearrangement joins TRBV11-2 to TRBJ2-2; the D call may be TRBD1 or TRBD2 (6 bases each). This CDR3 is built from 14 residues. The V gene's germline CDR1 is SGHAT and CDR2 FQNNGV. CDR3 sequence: CGGRGSANTGELFF. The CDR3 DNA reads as TGTGGGGGGCGGGGTAGCGCGAACACCGGGGAGCTGTTTTTT.

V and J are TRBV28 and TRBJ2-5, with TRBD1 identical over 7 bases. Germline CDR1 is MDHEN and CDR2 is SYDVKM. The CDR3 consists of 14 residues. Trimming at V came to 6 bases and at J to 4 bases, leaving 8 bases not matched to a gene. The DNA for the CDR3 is TGTGCCAGCAGCCCGGGACAGATTAGAGAGACCCAGTACTTC. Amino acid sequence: CASSPGQIRETQYF.

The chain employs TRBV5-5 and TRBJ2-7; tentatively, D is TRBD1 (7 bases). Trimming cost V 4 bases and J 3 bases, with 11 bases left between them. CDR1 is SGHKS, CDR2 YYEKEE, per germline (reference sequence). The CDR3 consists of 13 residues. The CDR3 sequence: CASSAGQNYEQYF. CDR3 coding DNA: TGTGCCAGCAGCGCGGGACAGAACTACGAGCAGTACTTC.

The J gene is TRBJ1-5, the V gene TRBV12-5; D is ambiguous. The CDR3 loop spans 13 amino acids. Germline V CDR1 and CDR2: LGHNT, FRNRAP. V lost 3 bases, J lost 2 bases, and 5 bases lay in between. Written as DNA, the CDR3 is TGTGCTAGTGGTTTTAGCGGCAATCAGCCCCAGCATTTT. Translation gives CASGFSGNQPQHF.

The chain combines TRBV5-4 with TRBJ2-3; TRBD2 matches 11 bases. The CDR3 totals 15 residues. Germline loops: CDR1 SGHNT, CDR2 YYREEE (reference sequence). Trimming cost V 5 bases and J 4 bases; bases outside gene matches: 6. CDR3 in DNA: TGTGCCAGCAGGGAGACTAGCGGGGTATCAGATACGCAGTATTTT. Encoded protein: CASRETSGVSDTQYF.

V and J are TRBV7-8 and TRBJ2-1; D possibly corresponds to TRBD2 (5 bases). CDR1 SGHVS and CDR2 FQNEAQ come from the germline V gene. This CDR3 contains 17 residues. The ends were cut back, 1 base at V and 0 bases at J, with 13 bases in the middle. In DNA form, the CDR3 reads TGTGCCAGCAGCTTAGGGGTGATTACTAGCTCCTACAATGAGCAGTTCTTC. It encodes CASSLGVITSSYNEQFF.

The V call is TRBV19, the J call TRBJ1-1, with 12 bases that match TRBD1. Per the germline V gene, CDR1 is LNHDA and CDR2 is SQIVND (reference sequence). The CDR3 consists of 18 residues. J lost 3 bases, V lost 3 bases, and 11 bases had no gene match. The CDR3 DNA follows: TGTGCCAGTAGTATCGGGGGGACAGGGGGCGCAGGGGACACTGAAGCTTTCTTT. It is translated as CASSIGGTGGAGDTEAFF. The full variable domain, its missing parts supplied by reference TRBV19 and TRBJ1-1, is DGGITQSPKYLFRKEGQNVTLSCEQNLNHDAMYWYRQDPGQGLRLIYYSQIVNDFQKGDIAEGYSVSREKKESFPLTVTSAQKNPTAFYLCASSIGGTGGAGDTEAFFGQGTRLTVV.

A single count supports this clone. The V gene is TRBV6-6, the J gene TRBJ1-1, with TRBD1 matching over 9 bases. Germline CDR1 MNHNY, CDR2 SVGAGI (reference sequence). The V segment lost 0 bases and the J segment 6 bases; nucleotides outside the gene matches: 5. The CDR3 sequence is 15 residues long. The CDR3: CASSYSWDRVSEAFF. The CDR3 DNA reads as TGTGCCAGCAGTTACTCCTGGGACAGGGTCTCTGAAGCTTTCTTT.

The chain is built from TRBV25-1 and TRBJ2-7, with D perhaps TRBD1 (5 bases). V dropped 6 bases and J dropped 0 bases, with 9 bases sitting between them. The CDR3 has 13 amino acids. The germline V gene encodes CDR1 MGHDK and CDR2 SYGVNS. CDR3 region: CASSGQFSYEQYF. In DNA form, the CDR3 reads TGTGCCAGCAGCGGACAATTCTCCTACGAGCAGTACTTC.

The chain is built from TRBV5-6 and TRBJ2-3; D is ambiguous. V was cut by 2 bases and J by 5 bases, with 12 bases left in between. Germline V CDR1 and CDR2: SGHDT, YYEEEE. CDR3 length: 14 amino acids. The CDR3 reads CASSFTGHLDTQYF. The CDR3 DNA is TGTGCCAGCAGCTTCACCGGGCACCTAGATACGCAGTATTTT.

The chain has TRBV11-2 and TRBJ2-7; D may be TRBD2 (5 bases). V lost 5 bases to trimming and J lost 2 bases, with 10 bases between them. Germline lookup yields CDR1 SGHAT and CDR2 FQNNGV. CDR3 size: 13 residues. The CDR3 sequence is CASSPRTAYEQYF. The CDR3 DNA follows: TGTGCCAGCAGCCCCCGGACTGCCTACGAGCAGTACTTC.

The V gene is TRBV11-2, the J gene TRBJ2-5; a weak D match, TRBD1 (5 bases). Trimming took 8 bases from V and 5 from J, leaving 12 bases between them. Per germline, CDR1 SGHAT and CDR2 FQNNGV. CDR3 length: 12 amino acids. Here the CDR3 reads CASGAGRETQYF. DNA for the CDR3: TGTGCCAGCGGAGCAGGGCGGGAGACCCAGTACTTC.

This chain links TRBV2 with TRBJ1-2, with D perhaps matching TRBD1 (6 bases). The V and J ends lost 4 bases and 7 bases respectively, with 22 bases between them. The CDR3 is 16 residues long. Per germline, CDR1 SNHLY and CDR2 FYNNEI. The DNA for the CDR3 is TGTGCCAGCAGTGCAGGCCAGTACCTGGGGGCCGGTGGCTACACCTTC. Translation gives CASSAGQYLGAGGYTF.

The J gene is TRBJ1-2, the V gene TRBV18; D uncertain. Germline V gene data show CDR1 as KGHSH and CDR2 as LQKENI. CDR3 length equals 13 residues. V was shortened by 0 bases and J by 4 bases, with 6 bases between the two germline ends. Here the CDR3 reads CASSPPGTYGYTF. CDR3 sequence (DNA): TGTGCCAGCTCACCACCCGGCACCTATGGCTACACCTTC.

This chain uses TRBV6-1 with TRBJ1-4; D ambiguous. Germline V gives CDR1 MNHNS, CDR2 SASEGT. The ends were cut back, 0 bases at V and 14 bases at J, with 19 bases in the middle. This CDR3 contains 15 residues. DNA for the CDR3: TGTGCCAGCAGTGAAGCGCTTCGGGTTAATAGAGGGCTGTTTTTT. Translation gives CASSEALRVNRGLFF.

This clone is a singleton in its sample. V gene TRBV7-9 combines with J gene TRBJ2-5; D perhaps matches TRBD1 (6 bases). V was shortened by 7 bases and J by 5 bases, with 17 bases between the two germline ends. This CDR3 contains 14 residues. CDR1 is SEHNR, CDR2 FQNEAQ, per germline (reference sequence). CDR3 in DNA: TGTGCCAGCACCGATGTAGGGGGAGTGGAGACCCAGTACTTC. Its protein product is CASTDVGGVETQYF.